A selection of T cell receptor beta chains follows, all from one sample in a study of T cell responses to AZD1222 COVID-19 vaccine. Method: immunoSEQ multiplex PCR; TCRdb's copy keeps in-frame clones and lacks some. The profile covers 120,000 to 150,000 clones, with roughly 91% appearing a single time and approximately 2.1% taken by the ten largest. The material was peripheral blood, obtained on day 0 of AZD1222 vaccination. These receptors all come from an adult in good health. CDR3s include the opening cysteine and the closing phenylalanine or tryptophan. Fields, in order: V gene, J gene, clone size, D gene, CDR3 protein, CDR3 DNA. D genes are given only for firm matches. Clone size is shown for a subset of rows, as once, few, many or a class of expanded clone.

v_call: TRBV29-1
j_call: TRBJ1-2
clone_size: NA
d_call: NA
cdr3_aa: CSVPGAGSDYGYTF
cdr3_nt: TGCAGCGTCCCCGGGGCAGGGTCGGACTATGGCTACACCTTC

v_call: TRBV9
j_call: TRBJ1-2
clone_size: NA
d_call: NA
cdr3_aa: CASSPLDTTNYGYTF
cdr3_nt: TGTGCCAGCAGCCCCCTGGACACGACTAACTATGGCTACACCTTC

v_call: TRBV29-1
j_call: TRBJ2-2
clone_size: NA
d_call: TRBD1
cdr3_aa: CSVEKQGTGELFF
cdr3_nt: TGCAGCGTTGAAAAACAGGGGACCGGGGAGCTGTTTTTT

v_call: TRBV19
j_call: TRBJ1-4
clone_size: NA
d_call: NA
cdr3_aa: CASTILGEKLFF
cdr3_nt: TGTGCCAGTACCATTCTTGGAGAAAAACTGTTTTTT

v_call: TRBV7-2
j_call: TRBJ1-4
clone_size: NA
d_call: NA
cdr3_aa: CASSPWGGRGDEKLFF
cdr3_nt: TGTGCCAGCAGCCCCTGGGGGGGGCGAGGGGATGAAAAACTGTTTTTT

v_call: TRBV6-5
j_call: TRBJ1-2
clone_size: NA
d_call: NA
cdr3_aa: CASSYGGVGYGYTF
cdr3_nt: TGTGCCAGCAGTTACGGGGGCGTGGGGTATGGCTACACCTTC

v_call: TRBV2
j_call: TRBJ1-2
clone_size: NA
d_call: NA
cdr3_aa: CASSDSYYGYTF
cdr3_nt: TGTGCCAGCAGTGACAGCTACTATGGCTACACCTTC

v_call: TRBV5-1
j_call: TRBJ2-1
clone_size: NA
d_call: NA
cdr3_aa: CASRTINEQFF
cdr3_nt: TGCGCCAGCAGGACAATCAATGAGCAGTTCTTC

v_call: TRBV7-9
j_call: TRBJ1-1
clone_size: NA
d_call: NA
cdr3_aa: CASSLQENTEAFF
cdr3_nt: TGTGCCAGCAGCCTACAGGAAAACACTGAAGCTTTCTTT

v_call: TRBV5-1
j_call: TRBJ1-6
clone_size: NA
d_call: NA
cdr3_aa: CASSLDRTGSYNSPLHF
cdr3_nt: TGCGCCAGCAGCTTAGACAGGACGGGCTCCTATAATTCACCCCTCCACTTT

v_call: TRBV4-1
j_call: TRBJ2-3
clone_size: NA
d_call: TRBD1
cdr3_aa: CASSPGQGGDTQYF
cdr3_nt: TGCGCCAGCAGCCCAGGACAGGGAGGAGATACGCAGTATTTT

v_call: TRBV16
j_call: TRBJ1-1
clone_size: NA
d_call: NA
cdr3_aa: CASSLLGGGGNTEAFF
cdr3_nt: TGTGCCAGCAGCCTTTTGGGGGGCGGAGGGAACACTGAAGCTTTCTTT

v_call: TRBV29-1
j_call: TRBJ1-4
clone_size: NA
d_call: NA
cdr3_aa: CSALDRGTNEKLFF
cdr3_nt: TGCAGCGCCCTCGACAGAGGGACTAATGAAAAACTGTTTTTT

v_call: TRBV11-2
j_call: TRBJ2-3
clone_size: NA
d_call: NA
cdr3_aa: CASSSTSEGDTQYF
cdr3_nt: TGTGCCAGCAGCTCGACTTCAGAAGGAGATACGCAGTATTTT

v_call: TRBV5-1
j_call: TRBJ2-3
clone_size: NA
d_call: NA
cdr3_aa: CASSLVQATDTQYF
cdr3_nt: TGCGCCAGCAGCTTGGTTCAGGCGACAGATACGCAGTATTTT

v_call: TRBV6-5
j_call: TRBJ2-2
clone_size: once
d_call: NA
cdr3_aa: CASSYGGSGYTGELFF
cdr3_nt: TGTGCCAGCAGTTACGGAGGTAGCGGCTACACCGGGGAGCTGTTTTTT

v_call: TRBV2
j_call: TRBJ2-3
clone_size: NA
d_call: NA
cdr3_aa: CASSGLTSTDTQYF
cdr3_nt: TGTGCCAGCAGTGGGTTGACTAGCACAGATACGCAGTATTTT

v_call: TRBV2
j_call: TRBJ2-7
clone_size: NA
d_call: TRBD1
cdr3_aa: CASSGRQGRPVDEQYF
cdr3_nt: TGTGCCAGCAGTGGAAGACAGGGAAGGCCGGTTGATGAGCAGTACTTC

v_call: TRBV5-1
j_call: TRBJ1-2
clone_size: NA
d_call: TRBD1
cdr3_aa: CASSRPQGNHGYTF
cdr3_nt: TGCGCCAGCAGCCGACCACAGGGGAATCATGGCTACACCTTC

v_call: TRBV18
j_call: TRBJ1-6
clone_size: NA
d_call: NA
cdr3_aa: CASSPTASWGVGSPLHF
cdr3_nt: TGTGCCAGCTCACCCACCGCTAGCTGGGGGGTGGGTTCACCCCTCCACTTT

v_call: TRBV6-5
j_call: TRBJ2-1
clone_size: NA
d_call: NA
cdr3_aa: CASSATPSDNEQFF
cdr3_nt: TGTGCCAGCAGCGCCACCCCTAGCGACAATGAGCAGTTCTTC

v_call: TRBV18
j_call: TRBJ2-4
clone_size: NA
d_call: NA
cdr3_aa: CASSPQARASNIQYF
cdr3_nt: TGTGCCAGCTCACCACAGGCCAGGGCGTCAAACATTCAGTACTTC

v_call: TRBV6-5
j_call: TRBJ2-7
clone_size: NA
d_call: NA
cdr3_aa: CASSYSISGTYEQYF
cdr3_nt: TGTGCCAGCAGTTACTCGATCTCAGGGACCTACGAGCAGTACTTC

v_call: TRBV30
j_call: TRBJ2-2
clone_size: NA
d_call: NA
cdr3_aa: CAWTSRSGELFF
cdr3_nt: TGTGCCTGGACTAGTCGGTCCGGGGAGCTGTTTTTT

v_call: TRBV7-2
j_call: TRBJ1-1
clone_size: NA
d_call: NA
cdr3_aa: CASSLRGAEAFF
cdr3_nt: TGTGCCAGCAGCCTACGGGGGGCTGAAGCTTTCTTT

v_call: TRBV27
j_call: TRBJ2-1
clone_size: NA
d_call: NA
cdr3_aa: CASSFRQYNEQFF
cdr3_nt: TGTGCCAGCAGTTTCCGACAGTACAATGAGCAGTTCTTC

v_call: TRBV2
j_call: TRBJ2-7
clone_size: NA
d_call: NA
cdr3_aa: CASSVRRVSHEQYF
cdr3_nt: TGTGCCAGCAGTGTAAGAAGGGTTTCCCACGAGCAGTACTTC

v_call: TRBV27
j_call: TRBJ2-1
clone_size: NA
d_call: NA
cdr3_aa: CASSLLPNNEQFF
cdr3_nt: TGTGCCAGCAGTTTACTGCCTAACAATGAGCAGTTCTTC

v_call: TRBV3-1/TRBV3-2
j_call: TRBJ1-5
clone_size: NA
d_call: NA
cdr3_aa: CASSPASNQPQHF
cdr3_nt: TGTGCCAGCAGCCCGGCCAGCAATCAGCCCCAGCATTTT

v_call: TRBV6-5
j_call: TRBJ1-6
clone_size: once
d_call: TRBD1
cdr3_aa: CASRYAGTGNSPLHF
cdr3_nt: TGTGCCAGCAGATATGCCGGGACAGGGAATTCACCCCTCCACTTT

v_call: TRBV6-5
j_call: TRBJ1-5
clone_size: NA
d_call: NA
cdr3_aa: CASSYQGPNQPQHF
cdr3_nt: TGTGCCAGCAGTTACCAGGGGCCCAATCAGCCCCAGCATTTT

v_call: TRBV21-1
j_call: TRBJ1-5
clone_size: NA
d_call: NA
cdr3_aa: CASIRGSNQPQHF
cdr3_nt: TGTGCCAGCATTAGGGGTAGCAATCAGCCCCAGCATTTT

v_call: TRBV13
j_call: TRBJ2-7
clone_size: once
d_call: TRBD1
cdr3_aa: CASSLWTGAYEQYF
cdr3_nt: TGTGCCAGCAGCCTATGGACAGGGGCCTACGAGCAGTACTTC

v_call: TRBV3-1/TRBV3-2
j_call: TRBJ2-1
clone_size: NA
d_call: TRBD2
cdr3_aa: CASSRGGALTYNEQFF
cdr3_nt: TGTGCCAGCAGCCGCGGGGGAGCGCTAACCTACAATGAGCAGTTCTTC

v_call: TRBV5-1
j_call: TRBJ2-3
clone_size: NA
d_call: NA
cdr3_aa: CASSLGQAVDTQYF
cdr3_nt: TGCGCCAGCAGCTTGGGACAGGCGGTGGATACGCAGTATTTT

v_call: TRBV6-5
j_call: TRBJ2-4
clone_size: NA
d_call: TRBD1
cdr3_aa: CASSQRQGAGNIQYF
cdr3_nt: TGTGCCAGCAGCCAAAGACAGGGGGCGGGGAACATTCAGTACTTC

v_call: TRBV7-6
j_call: TRBJ2-1
clone_size: few
d_call: NA
cdr3_aa: CASSPRWDGEQFF
cdr3_nt: TGTGCCAGCAGCCCTCGGTGGGACGGTGAGCAGTTCTTC

v_call: TRBV5-1
j_call: TRBJ2-5
clone_size: NA
d_call: NA
cdr3_aa: CASSWTQETQYF
cdr3_nt: TGCGCCAGCAGCTGGACCCAAGAGACCCAGTACTTC

v_call: TRBV11-2
j_call: TRBJ1-2
clone_size: once
d_call: NA
cdr3_aa: CASSLVRGRGDGYTF
cdr3_nt: TGTGCCAGCAGCTTAGTCCGGGGCAGGGGAGATGGCTACACCTTC

v_call: TRBV5-1
j_call: TRBJ1-2
clone_size: NA
d_call: NA
cdr3_aa: CASSLEPQGGYTF
cdr3_nt: TGCGCCAGCAGCTTGGAACCACAGGGTGGCTACACCTTC

v_call: TRBV21-1
j_call: TRBJ1-1
clone_size: NA
d_call: NA
cdr3_aa: CARDRHRQASF
cdr3_nt: TGTGCCAGAGATCGTCACCGACAGGCGTCCTTT

v_call: TRBV5-4
j_call: TRBJ1-1
clone_size: NA
d_call: TRBD1
cdr3_aa: CASRDRQGRTEAFF
cdr3_nt: TGTGCCAGCAGAGATCGACAGGGACGGACTGAAGCTTTCTTT

v_call: TRBV6-2/TRBV6-3
j_call: TRBJ1-3
clone_size: once
d_call: NA
cdr3_aa: CASSYGGNSGNTIYF
cdr3_nt: TGTGCCAGCAGTTACGGAGGGAACTCTGGAAACACCATATATTTT

v_call: TRBV6-1
j_call: TRBJ1-2
clone_size: once
d_call: TRBD1
cdr3_aa: CASSDGQGGNYGYTF
cdr3_nt: TGTGCCAGCAGTGACGGACAGGGAGGAAACTATGGCTACACCTTC

v_call: TRBV3-1/TRBV3-2
j_call: TRBJ2-1
clone_size: NA
d_call: TRBD2
cdr3_aa: CASSQGRGFSNEQFF
cdr3_nt: TGTGCCAGCAGCCAAGGGCGGGGGTTTAGTAATGAGCAGTTCTTC

v_call: TRBV10-3
j_call: TRBJ2-3
clone_size: NA
d_call: NA
cdr3_aa: CAISNIDTQYF
cdr3_nt: TGTGCCATCAGTAACATAGATACGCAGTATTTT

v_call: TRBV19
j_call: TRBJ1-5
clone_size: NA
d_call: TRBD1
cdr3_aa: CASYRGHNQPQHF
cdr3_nt: TGTGCCAGTTACAGGGGCCACAATCAGCCCCAGCATTTT

v_call: TRBV5-4
j_call: TRBJ2-7
clone_size: NA
d_call: TRBD2
cdr3_aa: CASSIPTSGSYEQYF
cdr3_nt: TGTGCCAGCAGCATCCCGACTAGCGGGAGTTACGAGCAGTACTTC

v_call: TRBV11-2
j_call: TRBJ2-1
clone_size: NA
d_call: TRBD2
cdr3_aa: CASSLGSGGYNEQFF
cdr3_nt: TGTGCCAGCAGCTTAGGTAGCGGGGGTTACAATGAGCAGTTCTTC

v_call: TRBV9
j_call: TRBJ2-5
clone_size: NA
d_call: NA
cdr3_aa: CASSVAGVGETQYF
cdr3_nt: TGTGCCAGCAGCGTAGCGGGGGTCGGAGAGACCCAGTACTTC

v_call: TRBV4-1
j_call: TRBJ1-2
clone_size: NA
d_call: NA
cdr3_aa: CASSQDSRGGYTF
cdr3_nt: TGCGCCAGCAGCCAAGATAGCAGAGGAGGCTACACCTTC

v_call: TRBV6-5
j_call: TRBJ1-1
clone_size: NA
d_call: NA
cdr3_aa: CASLGNTEAFF
cdr3_nt: TGTGCCAGCCTGGGGAACACTGAAGCTTTCTTT

v_call: TRBV7-9
j_call: TRBJ1-5
clone_size: NA
d_call: NA
cdr3_aa: CASSPVRGGDNQPQHF
cdr3_nt: TGTGCCAGCAGCCCCGTCAGGGGAGGAGACAATCAGCCCCAGCATTTT